This TCR beta chain originates from a study of T cells in Graves' hyperthyroidism and ophthalmopathy. Lactation, pregnancy, other autoimmune disease or uncontrolled infection led to exclusion of patients. Study-wide results and limits: Blood shared most expanded thyroid clonotypes above 0.001. Ophthalmopathy was told apart from stable hyperthyroidism by a 13 V-J model.

It was RNA transcripts that yielded the amplified TCR beta CDR3 regions. The TCR CDR3 first-round RT-PCR relied on the HTBI primer set. Using its own MiXCR run on the multiplex PCR reads, TCRdb lists one record per CDR3 protein. In the table there are hundreds of thousands of distinct CDR3 sequences, over 35% of which are singletons. V lost 7 bases, J lost 6 bases, and 19 bases lay in between. CDR1 and CDR2 (germline): SQVTM, ANQGSEA. The CDR3 consists of 13 residues. With regard to this clonotype: The target antigen is unknown.

Sequences were obtained from blood. This clonotype was obtained from a young man with Graves' hyperthyroidism. The rearrangement joins TRBV29-1 to TRBJ2-7; a weak D match, TRBD2 (6 bases). CDR3 bases: TGCAGCGCTGCCCGGGACTTTGCTGCCGAGCAGTACTTC. Translation gives CSAARDFAAEQYF.